The clone carrying this TCR beta chain was detected once. Its specificity is not known. TCRdb reprocessed the reads via MiXCR and lists one record per CDR3 protein. The sample holds about 160,000 distinct CDR3 sequences; about 20% are singletons and the top ten take around a quarter. The data were taken from a study of T cell repertoires in cytomegalovirus infection. V was clipped by 8 bases and J by 0 bases, with 9 bases between them. In germline, CDR1 is MNHEY, CDR2 SVGEGT. The CDR3 has 13 residues. This TCR was sampled from a human donor in good health (CMV status not recorded). Some clones in this sample may be carry-over from other donors' samples. Sequencing was performed on CD8+ T cells from cultured PBMCs, taken from culture after CMV antigen stimulation. The chain links TRBV6-2 or TRBV6-3 to TRBJ2-3, with D uncertain. DNA for the CDR3: TGTGCCAGCCGGATGGAGAGCACAGATACGCAGTATTTT. It is translated as CASRMESTDTQYF.